This T cell receptor beta chain was sequenced during a study of CD8 T cells in Susac syndrome. It was with random hexamers that 0.5 to 1 ug RNA was reverse transcribed. Amplification of TCR beta CDR3 across 54 Vbeta and 13 Jbeta was performed with immunoSEQ multiplex PCR. TCRdb recomputed calls from the immunoSEQ multiplex PCR reads with MiXCR, one row per CDR3 protein. The sample consists of 250,000 to 350,000 distinct CDR3 sequences, about 90% of them appearing once. CDR1 SGHTA and CDR2 FQGNSA come from the germline V gene. The CDR3 contains 12 residues. V gave up 2 bases and J gave up 9 bases, with 10 bases separating them. The study used treatment-naive patients who had stable or active relapsing-remitting disease as multiple sclerosis controls. TEMRA cells underwent FACS enrichment and CD8+ and CD4+ T cells underwent negative isolation.

Sequencing input: CD4+ T cells from PBMCs. The chain is built from TRBV7-2 and TRBJ1-1; tentative D call: TRBD1 (5 bases). This TCR derives from a human donor with multiple sclerosis. The CDR3 reads CASSLLRGQAFF. CDR3 coding DNA: TGTGCCAGCAGCTTACTCCGGGGCCAAGCTTTCTTT.